This TCR beta chain was observed in a study of blood T cell repertoires in COVID-19. Trimming removed 5 bases from V and 4 bases from J, with 11 bases in between. The V gene's germline CDR1 is LNHDA and CDR2 SQIVND (reference sequence). This CDR3 comprises 13 residues. Produced via immunoSEQ multiplex PCR; TCRdb's table is partial and in-frame only. The table lists 150,000 or so clones, 70% to 85% of them singletons. The chain links TRBV19 to TRBJ2-5; D might be TRBD2 (6 bases). Sequences were obtained from PBMCs or T cells enriched from blood (not recorded which). The source of this sequence is a man between 50 and 59 years old who had recovered from COVID-19. The CDR3 nucleotides read TGTGCCAGTAGTGGGGGACTGAGAGAGACCCAGTACTTC. This sequence encodes CASSGGLRETQYF.